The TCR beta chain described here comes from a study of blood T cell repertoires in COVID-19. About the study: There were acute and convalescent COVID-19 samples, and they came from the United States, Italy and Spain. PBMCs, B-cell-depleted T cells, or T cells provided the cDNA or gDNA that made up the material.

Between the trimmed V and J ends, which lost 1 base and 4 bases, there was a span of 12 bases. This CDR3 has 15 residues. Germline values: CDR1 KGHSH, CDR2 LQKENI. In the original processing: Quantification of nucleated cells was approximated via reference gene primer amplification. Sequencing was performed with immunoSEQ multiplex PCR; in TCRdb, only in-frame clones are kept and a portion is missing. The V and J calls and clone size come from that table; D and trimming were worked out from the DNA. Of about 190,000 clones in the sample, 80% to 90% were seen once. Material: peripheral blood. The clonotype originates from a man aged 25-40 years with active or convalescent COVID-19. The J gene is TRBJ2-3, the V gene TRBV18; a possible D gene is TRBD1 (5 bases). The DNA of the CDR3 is TGTGCCAGCTCACCACAGGGCGACAGCGCAGATACGCAGTATTTT. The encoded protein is CASSPQGDSADTQYF.